This TCR beta chain was retrieved from a study of T cell changes during pregnancy in multiple sclerosis. Using immunoSEQ multiplex PCR, the repertoire was profiled, and TCRdb retains in-frame clones only, with some absent. Among roughly 38,000 clones listed, 91% were seen once. The CDR3 length is 16 residues. Looked up from germline, CDR1 is SEHNR and CDR2 is FQNEAQ (reference sequence). The ends lost 5 bases at V and 4 bases at J; junction bases unmatched: 10. Sequenced material: CD4+ T cells from peripheral blood mononuclear cells, taken in the second trimester of pregnancy. The clonotype originates from a female donor in good health, enrolled as a control in a pregnancy study. The chain employs TRBV7-9 and TRBJ2-7, with 11 bases aligning to TRBD1. This chain's CDR3 is CASSPRTGGLTYEQYF. The CDR3 coding sequence is TGTGCCAGCAGCCCCCGGACAGGGGGCTTGACGTACGAGCAGTACTTC.